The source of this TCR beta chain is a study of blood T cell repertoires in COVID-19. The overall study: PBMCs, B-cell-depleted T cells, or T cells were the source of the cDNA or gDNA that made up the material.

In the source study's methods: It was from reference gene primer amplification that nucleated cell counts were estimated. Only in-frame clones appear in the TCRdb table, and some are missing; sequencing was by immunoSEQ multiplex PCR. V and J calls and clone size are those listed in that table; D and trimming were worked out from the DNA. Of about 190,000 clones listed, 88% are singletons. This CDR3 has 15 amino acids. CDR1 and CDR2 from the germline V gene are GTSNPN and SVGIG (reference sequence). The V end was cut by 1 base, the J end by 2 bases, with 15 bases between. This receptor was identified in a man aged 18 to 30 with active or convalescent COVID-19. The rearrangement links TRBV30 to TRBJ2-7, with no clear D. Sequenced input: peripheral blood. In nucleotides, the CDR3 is TGTGCCTGGAGTGATTTCCCCGACACAGCCTACGAGCAGTACTTC. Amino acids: CAWSDFPDTAYEQYF.